Sequencing of this TCR beta chain was carried out in a study of CD8 T cells in Susac syndrome. Germline V CDR1 and CDR2: MGHRA, YSYEKL. V lost 2 bases, J lost 7 bases, and 12 bases lay in between. The CDR3 has 14 amino acids. Random hexamers primed reverse transcription of 0.5 to 1 ug RNA. Using its own MiXCR run on the immunoSEQ multiplex PCR reads, TCRdb lists one record per CDR3 protein. Among about 430,000 distinct CDR3 sequences listed, approximately 85% were seen once. This sequence was found in a human donor with multiple sclerosis. The chain combines TRBV4-1 with TRBJ1-5, with unresolved D. The sequenced sample consisted of CD8+ T cells from PBMCs. CDR3 DNA sequence: TGCGCCAGCAGCCAACTAGGGTTAGGGCAGCCCCAGCATTTT. Translation gives CASSQLGLGQPQHF.